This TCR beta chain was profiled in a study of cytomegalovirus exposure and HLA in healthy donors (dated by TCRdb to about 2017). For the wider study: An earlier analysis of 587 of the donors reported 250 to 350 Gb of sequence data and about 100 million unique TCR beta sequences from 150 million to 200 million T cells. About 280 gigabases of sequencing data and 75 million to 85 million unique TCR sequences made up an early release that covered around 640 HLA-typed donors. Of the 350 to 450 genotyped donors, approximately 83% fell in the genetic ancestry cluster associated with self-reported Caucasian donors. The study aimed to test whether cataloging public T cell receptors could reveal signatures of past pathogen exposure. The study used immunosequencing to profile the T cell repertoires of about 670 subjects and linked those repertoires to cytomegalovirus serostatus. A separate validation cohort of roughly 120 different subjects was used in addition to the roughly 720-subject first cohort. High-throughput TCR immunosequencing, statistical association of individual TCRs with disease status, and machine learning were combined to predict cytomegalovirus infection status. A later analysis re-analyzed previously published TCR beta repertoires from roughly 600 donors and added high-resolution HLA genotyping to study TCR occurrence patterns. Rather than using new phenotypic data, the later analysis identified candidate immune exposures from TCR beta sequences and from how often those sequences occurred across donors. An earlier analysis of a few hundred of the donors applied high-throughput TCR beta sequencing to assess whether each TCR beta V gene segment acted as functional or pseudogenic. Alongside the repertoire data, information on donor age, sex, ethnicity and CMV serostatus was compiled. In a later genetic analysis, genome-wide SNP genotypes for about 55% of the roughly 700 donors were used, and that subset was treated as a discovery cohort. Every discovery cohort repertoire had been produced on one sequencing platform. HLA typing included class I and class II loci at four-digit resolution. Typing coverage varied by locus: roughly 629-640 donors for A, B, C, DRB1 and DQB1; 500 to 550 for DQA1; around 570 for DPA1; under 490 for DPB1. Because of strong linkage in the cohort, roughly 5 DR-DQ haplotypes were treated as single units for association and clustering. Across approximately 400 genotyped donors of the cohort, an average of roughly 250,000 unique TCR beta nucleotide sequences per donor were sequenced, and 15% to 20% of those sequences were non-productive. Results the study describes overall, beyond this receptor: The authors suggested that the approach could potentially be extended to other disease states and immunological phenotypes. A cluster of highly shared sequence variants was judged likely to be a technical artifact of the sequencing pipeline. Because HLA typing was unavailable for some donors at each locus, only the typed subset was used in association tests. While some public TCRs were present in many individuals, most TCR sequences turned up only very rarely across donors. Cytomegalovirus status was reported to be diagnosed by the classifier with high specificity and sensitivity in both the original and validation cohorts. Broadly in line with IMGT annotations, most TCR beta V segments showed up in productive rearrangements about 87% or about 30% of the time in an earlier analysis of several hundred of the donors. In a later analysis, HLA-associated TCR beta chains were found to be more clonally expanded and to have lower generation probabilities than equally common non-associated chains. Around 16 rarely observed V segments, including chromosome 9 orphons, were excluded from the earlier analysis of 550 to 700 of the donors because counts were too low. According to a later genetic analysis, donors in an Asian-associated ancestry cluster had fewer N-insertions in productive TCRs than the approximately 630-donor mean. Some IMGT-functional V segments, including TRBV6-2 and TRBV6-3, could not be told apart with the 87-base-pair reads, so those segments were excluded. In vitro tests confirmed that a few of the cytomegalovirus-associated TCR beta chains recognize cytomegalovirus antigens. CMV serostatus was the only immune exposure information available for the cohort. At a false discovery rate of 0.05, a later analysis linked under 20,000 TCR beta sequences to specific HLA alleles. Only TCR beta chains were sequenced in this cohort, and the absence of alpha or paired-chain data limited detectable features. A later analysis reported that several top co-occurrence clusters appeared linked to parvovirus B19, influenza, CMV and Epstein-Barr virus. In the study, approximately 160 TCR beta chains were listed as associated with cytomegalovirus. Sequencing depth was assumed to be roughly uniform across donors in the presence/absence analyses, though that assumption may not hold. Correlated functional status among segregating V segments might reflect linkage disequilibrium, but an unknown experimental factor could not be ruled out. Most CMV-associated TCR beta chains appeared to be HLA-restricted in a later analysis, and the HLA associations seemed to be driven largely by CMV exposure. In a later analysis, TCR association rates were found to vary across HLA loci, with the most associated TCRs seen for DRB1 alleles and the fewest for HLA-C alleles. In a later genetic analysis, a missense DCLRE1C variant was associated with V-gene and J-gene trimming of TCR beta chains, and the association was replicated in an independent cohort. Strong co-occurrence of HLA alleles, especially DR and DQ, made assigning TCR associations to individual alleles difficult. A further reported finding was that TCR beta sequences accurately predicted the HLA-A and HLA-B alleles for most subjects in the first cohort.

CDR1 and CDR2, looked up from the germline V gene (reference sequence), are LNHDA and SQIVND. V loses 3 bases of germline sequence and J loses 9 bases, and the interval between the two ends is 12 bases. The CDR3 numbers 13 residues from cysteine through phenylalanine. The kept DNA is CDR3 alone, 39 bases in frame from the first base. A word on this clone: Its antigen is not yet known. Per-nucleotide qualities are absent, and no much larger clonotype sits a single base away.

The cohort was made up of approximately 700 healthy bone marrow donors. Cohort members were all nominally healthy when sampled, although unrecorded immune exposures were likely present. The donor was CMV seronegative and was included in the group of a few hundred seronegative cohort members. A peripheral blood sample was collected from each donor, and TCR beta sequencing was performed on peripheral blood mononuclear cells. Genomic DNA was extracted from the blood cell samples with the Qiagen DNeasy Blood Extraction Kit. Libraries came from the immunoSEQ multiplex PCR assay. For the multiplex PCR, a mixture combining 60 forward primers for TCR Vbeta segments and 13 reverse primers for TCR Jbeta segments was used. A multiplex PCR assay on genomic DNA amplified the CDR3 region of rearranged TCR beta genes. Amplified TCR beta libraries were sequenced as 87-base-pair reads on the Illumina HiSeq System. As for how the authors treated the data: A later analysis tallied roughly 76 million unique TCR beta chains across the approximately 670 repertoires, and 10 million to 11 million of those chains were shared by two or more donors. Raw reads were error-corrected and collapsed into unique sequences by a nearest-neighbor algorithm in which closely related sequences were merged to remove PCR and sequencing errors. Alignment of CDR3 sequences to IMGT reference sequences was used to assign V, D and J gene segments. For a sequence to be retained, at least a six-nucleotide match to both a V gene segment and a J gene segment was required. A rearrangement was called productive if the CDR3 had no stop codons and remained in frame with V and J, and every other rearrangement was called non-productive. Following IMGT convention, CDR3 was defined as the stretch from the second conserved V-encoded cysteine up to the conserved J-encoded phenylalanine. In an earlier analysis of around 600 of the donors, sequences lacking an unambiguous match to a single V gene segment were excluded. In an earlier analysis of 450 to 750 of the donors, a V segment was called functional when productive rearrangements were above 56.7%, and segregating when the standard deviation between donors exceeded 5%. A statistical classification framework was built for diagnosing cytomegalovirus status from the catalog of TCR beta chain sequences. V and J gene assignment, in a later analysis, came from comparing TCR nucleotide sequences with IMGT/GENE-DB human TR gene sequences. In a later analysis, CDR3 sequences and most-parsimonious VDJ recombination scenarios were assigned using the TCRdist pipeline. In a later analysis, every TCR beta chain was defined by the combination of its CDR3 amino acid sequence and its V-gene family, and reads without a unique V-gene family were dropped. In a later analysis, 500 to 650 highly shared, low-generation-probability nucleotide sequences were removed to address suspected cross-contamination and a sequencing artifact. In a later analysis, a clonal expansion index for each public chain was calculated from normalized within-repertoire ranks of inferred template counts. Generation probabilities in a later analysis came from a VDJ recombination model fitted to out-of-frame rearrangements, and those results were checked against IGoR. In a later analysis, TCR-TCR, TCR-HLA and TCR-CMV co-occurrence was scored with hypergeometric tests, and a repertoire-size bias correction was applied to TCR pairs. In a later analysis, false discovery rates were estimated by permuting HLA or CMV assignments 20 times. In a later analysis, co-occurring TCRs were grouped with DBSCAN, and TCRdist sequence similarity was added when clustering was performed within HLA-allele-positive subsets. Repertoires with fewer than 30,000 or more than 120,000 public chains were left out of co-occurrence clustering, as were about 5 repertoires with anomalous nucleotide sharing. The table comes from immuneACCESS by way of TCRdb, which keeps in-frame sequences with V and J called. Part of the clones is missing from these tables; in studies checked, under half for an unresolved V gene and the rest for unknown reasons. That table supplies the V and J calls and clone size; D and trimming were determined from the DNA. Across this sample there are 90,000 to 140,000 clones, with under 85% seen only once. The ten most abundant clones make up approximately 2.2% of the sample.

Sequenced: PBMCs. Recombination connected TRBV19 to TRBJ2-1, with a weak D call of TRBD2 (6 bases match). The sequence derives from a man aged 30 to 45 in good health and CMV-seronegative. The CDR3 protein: CASSIGGPGEQFF. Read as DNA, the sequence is TGTGCCAGTAGTATCGGGGGACCGGGTGAGCAGTTCTTC.